Included here is one TCR beta chain sequence, with context. For every subset, genomic DNA was evenly distributed across several immunoSEQ plates. Sequencing was performed with immunoSEQ multiplex PCR; in TCRdb, only in-frame clones are kept and a portion is missing. The table has about 660,000 clones, about 74% seen once. This entry is derived from a study of shared clonotypes between healthy human individuals. The source is a woman in her 30s in good health. Sequenced input: memory CD4+ T cells sorted from blood. Sample subset: CD45RA-negative fraction.

CDR3 coding DNA: TGCGCCAGCATTCCAACAGCGGGAGGAAGCTATGAGCAGTTCTTC. It yields the protein CASIPTAGGSYEQFF. This chain joins TRBV5-1 and TRBJ2-1, with 9 bases fitting TRBD2. After removal of 6 bases from V and 8 bases from J, the junction contained 12 bases not matched to a gene. CDR1 is SGHRS, CDR2 YFSETQ, per germline. The CDR3 has 15 residues.